This T cell receptor beta chain was captured by sequencing in a study of CD8 T cells in Susac syndrome. TCR beta was sequenced from blood CD8+ and CD4+ T cells. Controls matched for sex and age were healthy donors. This clonotype was observed a few times. Trimming took off 4 bases at V and 0 bases at J, with 4 bases between the two ends. This CDR3 contains 12 residues. Per the germline V gene, CDR1 is SQVTM and CDR2 is ANQGSEA. When the RNA was reverse transcribed, random hexamers were used with an input of about 0.5 to 1 ug. Amplification of TCR beta CDR3 spanned 54 Vbeta and 13 Jbeta via immunoSEQ multiplex PCR. In TCRdb, the immunoSEQ multiplex PCR reads were re-called with MiXCR into one record per CDR3 protein. The table records some 160,000 distinct CDR3 sequences, 92% of them present only once.

The J gene is TRBJ1-5, the V gene TRBV29-1; D remains ambiguous. This sequence originates from a human donor in good health. The sequenced sample consisted of CD4+ T cells from PBMCs. The CDR3 DNA follows: TGCAGCGTTGGAATTAGCAATCAGCCCCAGCATTTT. Its protein product is CSVGISNQPQHF.